What follows are 9 T cell receptor beta chains derived from one specimen sequenced in a study of cytomegalovirus exposure and HLA in healthy donors. The PCR employed 60 Vbeta primers together with 13 Jbeta primers. Clones were read by immunoSEQ multiplex PCR, and TCRdb kept only the in-frame ones, dropping some. The data hold under 110,000 clones, with around 75% observed a single time. The sample was PBMCs. These receptors were obtained from a man in his fifties in good health and CMV-seronegative.

This clone showed up just a few times. The V and J genes are TRBV7-6 and TRBJ2-3, with D uncertain. The V and J ends lost 5 bases and 2 bases respectively, with 11 bases between them. CDR1 is SGHVS and CDR2 is FNYEAQ in the germline V gene. The CDR3 loop spans 14 amino acids. CDR3 in amino acids: CASSPGHFTDTQYF. Written as DNA, the CDR3 is TGTGCCAGCAGCCCAGGTCACTTCACAGATACGCAGTATTTT.

The genes are TRBV13 and TRBJ1-1; D is uncertain. With 7 bases removed from V and 0 bases from J, the gap between germline ends came to 15 bases. Germline V lookup: CDR1 PRHDT, CDR2 FYEKMQ (reference sequence). The CDR3 runs to 15 residues. The CDR3 here is CASTDGRWMNTEAFF. The CDR3 coding sequence is TGTGCCAGCACCGACGGCAGGTGGATGAACACTGAAGCTTTCTTT.

The chain has TRBV7-9 and TRBJ1-1; D is unclear. There are 12 residues in the CDR3. Germline CDR1 SEHNR, CDR2 FQNEAQ (reference sequence). V lost 4 bases, J lost 3 bases, and 6 bases lay in between. The CDR3: CASSSRYTEAFF. In DNA, the CDR3 is TGTGCCAGCAGCTCGCGATACACTGAAGCTTTCTTT.

This clone showed up just once. V and J are TRBV7-2 and TRBJ1-4, with TRBD1 identical over 8 bases. V lost 5 bases, J lost 5 bases, and 7 bases stayed unmatched. This CDR3 is 15 amino acids long. Germline values: CDR1 SGHTA, CDR2 FQGNSA. This CDR3 reads CASSRDRGENEKLFF. CDR3 nucleotides: TGTGCCAGCAGCCGAGACAGGGGCGAAAATGAAAAACTGTTTTTT.

The chain has TRBV6-1 and TRBJ2-3; 7 positions agree with TRBD1. Germline CDR1 and CDR2: MNHNS and SASEGT. Germline trimming cut 5 bases from V and 2 bases from J; bases unmatched to any gene: 4. The CDR3 has 14 amino acids. CDR3 region: CASSRQGYTDTQYF. The CDR3 nucleotides are TGTGCCAGCAGTCGACAGGGATACACAGATACGCAGTATTTT.

This clone was found once. The genes are TRBV5-1 and TRBJ2-3; 9 positions match TRBD2. This CDR3 contains 16 residues. The V gene's germline CDR1 is SGHRS and CDR2 YFSETQ. With V trimmed by 4 bases and J by 3 bases, 9 bases remained unmatched. The CDR3 here is CASSPEPGLATDTQYF. The CDR3 coding sequence is TGCGCCAGCAGCCCTGAGCCGGGACTAGCTACAGATACGCAGTATTTT.

V usage is TRBV19 and J usage is TRBJ1-1; D is ambiguous. Trimming took off 0 bases at V and 6 bases at J, with 8 bases between the two ends. The CDR3 contains 13 residues. Germline V gene sequence: CDR1 LNHDA, CDR2 SQIVND (reference sequence). The CDR3 nucleotides read TGTGCCAGTAGTATAGATCTCGCGGCTGAAGCTTTCTTT. Translating it yields CASSIDLAAEAFF.

The genes are TRBV15 and TRBJ2-3; perhaps TRBD2 as D (7 bases). CDR1 is LNHNV, CDR2 YYDKDF, per germline (reference sequence). This CDR3 region has 16 residues. Deletions cut 0 bases from V and 0 bases from J, with 10 bases between. CDR3 amino acids: CATSRDGGGSTDTQYF. DNA for the CDR3: TGTGCCACCAGCAGAGATGGCGGGGGCAGCACAGATACGCAGTATTTT.

The chain recombines TRBV28 with TRBJ1-5, with 7 bases fitting TRBD1. The CDR3 extends over 14 amino acids. With V trimmed by 4 bases and J by 4 bases, 4 bases remained unmatched. CDR1 MDHEN and CDR2 SYDVKM come from the germline V gene. CDR3: CASSSGQRNQPQHF. DNA for the CDR3: TGTGCCAGCAGTTCGGGACAGCGAAATCAGCCCCAGCATTTT. Using reference TRBV28 and TRBJ1-5 for the parts outside the CDR3, the full variable domain is DVKVTQSSRYLVKRTGEKVFLECVQDMDHENMFWYRQDPGLGLRLIYFSYDVKMKEKGDIPEGYSVSREKKERFSLILESASTNQTSMYLCASSSGQRNQPQHFGDGTRLSIL.